Presented here are 18 T cell receptor beta chains from one specimen sequenced in a study of blood T cell repertoires in COVID-19 (dated by TCRdb to 2018 to 2020). Library prep was done by the immunoSEQ multiplex PCR assay. The source is immuneACCESS, and TCRdb retained only in-frame sequences with V and J called. Part of the clones is not carried over; for the studies checked, unresolved V genes explain less than half of this, and the remainder is unexplained. The sample yields 250,000 to 300,000 clones; around 90% were counted once. Of the sample, about 2.2% falls within the top ten clones. Sequences were obtained from peripheral blood. The source is a woman aged 45 to 65 who had recovered from COVID-19.

This clone came up once. V and J are TRBV3-1 (or the pseudogene TRBV3-2) and TRBJ1-1, with TRBD1 identical over 8 bases. The germline CDR1 and CDR2 sequences are LGHDT and YNNKEL (reference sequence). Trimming took 5 bases from V and 6 from J; bases not matched to a gene: 8. CDR3 length: 14 amino acids. CDR3 nucleotide sequence: TGTGCCAGCAGCTATCGACAGGGGAGCGCTGAAGCTTTCTTT. The encoded protein is CASSYRQGSAEAFF.

This sequence joins TRBV10-2 and TRBJ1-1, with a weak D call TRBD1 (5 bases). CDR1 and CDR2 (germline): WSHSY, SAAADI. Trimming pared 6 bases from V and 1 base from J, leaving 9 bases between. The CDR3 runs to 13 residues. The chain's CDR3 is CASRGLQNTEAFF. In DNA, the CDR3 is TGCGCCAGCAGGGGACTCCAGAACACTGAAGCTTTCTTT.

This sequence joins TRBV6-4 and TRBJ1-2; D is ambiguous. Germline CDR1 MRHNA, CDR2 SNTAGT. This CDR3 is built from 13 residues. V dropped 4 bases and J dropped 5 bases, with 11 bases sitting between them. The CDR3: CASSGAGSYGYTF. CDR3 nucleotide sequence: TGTGCCAGCAGTGGTGCGGGTTCTTATGGCTACACCTTC.

This chain links TRBV16 with TRBJ1-3, with D unclear. The germline V gene encodes CDR1 KGHSY and CDR2 FQNENV. Trimming took 0 bases from V and 5 from J, leaving 5 bases between them. This CDR3 contains 13 residues. CDR3: CASSQSERNTIYF. The DNA for the CDR3 is TGTGCCAGCAGCCAATCCGAGAGAAACACCATATATTTT.

The sample holds one count of this clone. V usage is TRBV3-1 (or the pseudogene TRBV3-2) and J usage is TRBJ2-3; 8 bases line up with TRBD2. This CDR3 is 15 amino acids long. After removal of 6 bases from V and 2 bases from J, the junction contained 7 bases not matched to a gene. Germline lookup yields CDR1 LGHDT and CDR2 YNNKEL (reference sequence). The CDR3 here is CASSLSGSPTDTQYF. The CDR3 DNA follows: TGTGCCAGCAGTCTGAGCGGGAGTCCCACAGATACGCAGTATTTT.

The J gene is TRBJ2-7, the V gene TRBV9; TRBD1 matches at 8 bases. V lost 0 bases to trimming and J lost 7 bases; unmatched junction nucleotides: 6. The CDR3 has 14 residues. CDR1 and CDR2 (germline): SGDLS, YYNGEE. The CDR3: CASSVGRGLGEQYF. DNA for the CDR3: TGTGCCAGCAGCGTAGGCAGGGGGCTCGGAGAGCAGTACTTC. Complete variable domain (other parts from reference TRBV9 and TRBJ2-7): DSGVTQTPKHLITATGQRVTLRCSPRSGDLSVYWYQQSLDQGLQFLIQYYNGEERAKGNILERFSAQQFPDLHSELNLSSLELGDSALYFCASSVGRGLGEQYFGPGTRLTVT.

The rearrangement uses TRBV27 and TRBJ2-7; D possibly corresponds to TRBD1 (6 bases). Trimming removed 5 bases at V and 2 bases at J, with 10 bases between. Germline CDR1 and CDR2: MNHEY and SMNVEV (reference sequence). This CDR3 is built from 13 residues. The CDR3 reads CASSLGTTYEQYF. The CDR3 nucleotides are TGTGCCAGCAGTCTAGGGACAACCTACGAGCAGTACTTC.

The rearrangement uses TRBV6-6 and TRBJ1-1; D gene uncertain. Trimming took off 8 bases at V and 3 bases at J, with 22 bases between the two ends. The CDR3 consists of 16 residues. Germline CDR1 reads MNHNY; CDR2 reads SVGAGI (reference sequence). CDR3 in DNA: TGTGCCAGCGTATCAGAAATTGACCACGAGGACACTGAAGCTTTCTTT. It is translated as CASVSEIDHEDTEAFF.

The rearrangement links TRBV5-1 to TRBJ2-1; 8 bases match TRBD2. The junction had 5 bases not matched to a gene; V was cut back by 0 bases and J by 9 bases. The CDR3 runs to 14 residues. In germline, CDR1 is SGHRS, CDR2 YFSETQ. This CDR3 reads CASSLVGGATEQFF. The CDR3 region has the DNA TGCGCCAGCAGCTTGGTCGGGGGGGCGACTGAGCAGTTCTTC.

The chain uses TRBV6-5 and TRBJ2-1; D perhaps matches TRBD1 (6 bases). The CDR3 has 14 amino acids. Trimming took 7 bases from V and 0 from J, leaving 10 bases between them. Germline V gives CDR1 MNHEY, CDR2 SVGAGI. This CDR3 reads CASTTGSSYNEQFF. The CDR3 coding sequence is TGTGCCAGCACGACAGGAAGCTCCTACAATGAGCAGTTCTTC.

This clone appeared a few times. The rearrangement uses TRBV6-1 and TRBJ1-3; D ambiguous. Trimming pared 4 bases from V and 2 bases from J, leaving 15 bases between. The CDR3 length is 16 residues. The germline gives CDR1 MNHNS, CDR2 SASEGT. The CDR3 spells CASSALQEAAGNTIYF. The CDR3, as DNA: TGTGCCAGCAGTGCCCTCCAGGAGGCGGCTGGAAACACCATATATTTT.

V and J are TRBV9 and TRBJ1-2; the D is unclear. This CDR3 spans 15 amino acids. Germline assignment: CDR1 SGDLS and CDR2 YYNGEE. Between the trimmed V and J ends, which lost 1 base and 4 bases, there was a span of 14 bases. CDR3 amino acids: CASSVSAGGSYGYTF. CDR3 DNA sequence: TGTGCCAGCAGCGTATCGGCGGGCGGGAGCTATGGCTACACCTTC.

The chain links TRBV5-6 to TRBJ2-3; D possibly corresponds to TRBD1 (5 bases). The CDR3 is made up of 13 amino acids. V lost 0 bases, J lost 8 bases, and 10 bases lay in between. Germline V lookup: CDR1 SGHDT, CDR2 YYEEEE. DNA of the CDR3: TGTGCCAGCAGCTTGGCCGCAGGGTTTACGCAGTATTTT. Translated, it gives CASSLAAGFTQYF. The complete variable domain, with remaining parts taken from reference TRBV5-6 and TRBJ2-3, reads DAGVTQSPTHLIKTRGQQVTLRCSPKSGHDTVSWYQQALGQGPQFIFQYYEEEERQRGNFPDRFSGHQFPNYSSELNVNALLLGDSALYLCASSLAAGFTQYFGPGTRLTVL.

The rearrangement uses TRBV2 and TRBJ1-2, with TRBD1 identical over 8 bases. The CDR3 consists of 14 residues. Per the germline V gene, CDR1 is SNHLY and CDR2 is FYNNEI. After removal of 4 bases from V and 4 bases from J, the junction contained 5 bases not matched to a gene. Written as DNA, the CDR3 is TGTGCCAGCAGTGCTCCCACAGGGGGCTATGGCTACACCTTC. Translating it yields CASSAPTGGYGYTF.

This sequence joins TRBV7-2 and TRBJ2-1; TRBD2 aligns across 8 bases. V dropped 6 bases and J dropped 9; count of bases not matched to a gene: 13. CDR1 SGHTA and CDR2 FQGNSA come from the germline V gene. This CDR3 contains 15 residues. The CDR3 loop is CASRGPGLGRGEQFF. CDR3 nucleotide sequence: TGTGCCAGCAGGGGACCGGGACTAGGGAGGGGTGAGCAGTTCTTC.

This chain joins TRBV28 and TRBJ1-5; possible D gene TRBD1, 6 bases. From germline, CDR1 is MDHEN and CDR2 SYDVKM. The germline V and J ends were trimmed by 4 bases and 5 bases, with 15 bases remaining between them. CDR3 length equals 15 residues. Written as DNA, the CDR3 is TGTGCCAGCAGTTCGCAGGGGAAGTTGCATCAGCCCCAGCATTTT. This encodes CASSSQGKLHQPQHF.

This sequence joins TRBV4-1 and TRBJ2-7; a possible D gene is TRBD1 (5 bases). The CDR3 length is 14 residues. Germline V gene data show CDR1 as MGHRA and CDR2 as YSYEKL. V was shortened by 1 base and J by 5 bases, with 12 bases between the two germline ends. Here the CDR3 DNA reads TGCGCCAGCAGCCAAGGGGCAGGGTTCCACGAGCAGTACTTC. It translates to CASSQGAGFHEQYF.

This clone was counted once. This chain links TRBV9 with TRBJ2-1, with TRBD2 matching over 10 bases. The V segment lost 0 bases and the J segment 14 bases; nucleotides outside the gene matches: 14. Germline CDR1 is SGDLS and CDR2 is YYNGEE. The CDR3 runs 16 residues. The CDR3 coding sequence is TGTGCCAGCAGCGTAGGAGTGGGGGAAGCGGGAGGGCCGGAGTTCTTC. Protein product: CASSVGVGEAGGPEFF.